This TCR beta chain was identified in a study of T-cell memory formation after mild COVID-19. 5'RACE primed from the constant segment yielded TCR alpha and TCR beta cDNA libraries bearing sample barcodes and UMIs. MiXCR, run by TCRdb on the 5' RACE reads, gives a single entry per CDR3 protein. The sample yields roughly 140,000 distinct CDR3 sequences, 13% to 15% seen once. CDR1 is SQVTM, CDR2 ANQGSEA, per germline. The length of the CDR3 is 15 residues. Trimming removed 1 base from V and 0 bases from J, with 13 bases in between. The study, taken as a whole, reports: Clones that shrank (day 15 to 85) were balanced CD4/CD8, whereas later expanders leaned CD4+. Confirmation was lacking for SARS-CoV-2 specificity of second-wave clones that peaked on day 37.

As for this clonotype: Its antigen is not identified.

The sequence was obtained from an adult woman who had mild COVID-19 (a few samples of this study predate the infection). Cell type and time point are not known. This chain links TRBV29-1 with TRBJ2-7, with D possibly being TRBD2 (6 bases). The specimen sequenced was PBMCs or a T cell subset sorted from them (not recorded which). CDR3 sequence reads: CSVEAEGWSSYEQYF. The CDR3 DNA is TGCAGCGTTGAAGCGGAGGGGTGGTCCTCCTACGAGCAGTACTTC.